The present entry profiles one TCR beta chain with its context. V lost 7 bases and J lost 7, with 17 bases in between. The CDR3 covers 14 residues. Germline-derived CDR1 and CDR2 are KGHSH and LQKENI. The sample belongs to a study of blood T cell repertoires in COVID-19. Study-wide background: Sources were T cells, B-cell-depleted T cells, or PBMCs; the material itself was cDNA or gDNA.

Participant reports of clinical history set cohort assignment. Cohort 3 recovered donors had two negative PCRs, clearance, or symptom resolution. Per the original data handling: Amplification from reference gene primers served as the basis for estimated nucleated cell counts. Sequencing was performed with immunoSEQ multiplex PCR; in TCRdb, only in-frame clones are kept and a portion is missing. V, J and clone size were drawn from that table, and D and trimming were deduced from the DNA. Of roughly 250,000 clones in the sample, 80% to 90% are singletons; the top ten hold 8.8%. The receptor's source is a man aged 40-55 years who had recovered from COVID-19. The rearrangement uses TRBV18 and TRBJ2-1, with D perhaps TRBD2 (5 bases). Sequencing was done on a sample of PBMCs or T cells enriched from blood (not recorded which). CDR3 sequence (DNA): TGTGCCAGCTTACTATCTGCACGGGGAAATGAGCAGTTCTTC. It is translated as CASLLSARGNEQFF.